A single sample is the source of the 5 T cell receptor beta chains below, sequenced in a study of blood T cell repertoires in COVID-19. TCRdb keeps only in-frame clones here, not all; method: immunoSEQ multiplex PCR. The sample lists nearly 55,000 clones, about 89% occurring once. Material: peripheral blood. The receptor set was obtained from a woman in her sixties with active or convalescent COVID-19.

The rearrangement uses TRBV7-3 and TRBJ2-1, with a weak D call TRBD2 (5 bases). The CDR3 is 15 residues long. The germline gives CDR1 SGHTA, CDR2 FQGTGA. Trimming left V 0 bases short and J 6 bases short, with 12 bases between. CDR3 amino acids: CASSLTARGSNEQFF. In DNA, the CDR3 is TGTGCCAGCAGCTTAACGGCCCGGGGATCCAATGAGCAGTTCTTC.

The V gene is TRBV2, the J gene TRBJ1-1, with unresolved D. Germline-derived CDR1 and CDR2 are SNHLY and FYNNEI. V lost 6 bases to trimming and J lost 2 bases, with 13 bases between them. The CDR3 is made up of 14 amino acids. CDR3 sequence: CASSLYSLNTEAFF. DNA for the CDR3: TGTGCCAGCAGCTTATACAGCCTTAACACTGAAGCTTTCTTT.

The V gene is TRBV19, the J gene TRBJ1-1, with a possible D match to TRBD1 (6 bases). The CDR3 loop spans 12 amino acids. Germline assignment: CDR1 LNHDA and CDR2 SQIVND (reference sequence). V was clipped by 2 bases and J by 7 bases, with 8 bases between them. CDR3 sequence reads: CASSIRGIEAFF. The CDR3 nucleotides read TGTGCCAGTAGTATAAGGGGGATTGAAGCTTTCTTT.

CDR3 in amino acids: CASSLAPPSGSSYNEQFF. In DNA, the CDR3 is TGTGCCAGCAGCTTAGCACCACCTAGCGGCAGCTCCTACAATGAGCAGTTCTTC. This chain connects TRBV7-3 to TRBJ2-1; 7 bases are a match to TRBD2. Germline CDR1 reads SGHTA; CDR2 reads FQGTGA. This CDR3 has 18 amino acids. The V gene end was trimmed by 2 bases and the J gene end by 0 bases; junction bases not matched to a gene: 10.

This rearrangement joins TRBV29-1 to TRBJ1-4, with 9 positions matching TRBD1. CDR3 size: 12 residues. V shed 6 bases and J 8 bases; nucleotides not matched to a gene: 4. Germline lookup yields CDR1 SQVTM and CDR2 ANQGSEA. The CDR3 DNA sequence: TGCAGCGTGGACAGGGGTGGCGAAAAACTGTTTTTT. Translating it yields CSVDRGGEKLFF.